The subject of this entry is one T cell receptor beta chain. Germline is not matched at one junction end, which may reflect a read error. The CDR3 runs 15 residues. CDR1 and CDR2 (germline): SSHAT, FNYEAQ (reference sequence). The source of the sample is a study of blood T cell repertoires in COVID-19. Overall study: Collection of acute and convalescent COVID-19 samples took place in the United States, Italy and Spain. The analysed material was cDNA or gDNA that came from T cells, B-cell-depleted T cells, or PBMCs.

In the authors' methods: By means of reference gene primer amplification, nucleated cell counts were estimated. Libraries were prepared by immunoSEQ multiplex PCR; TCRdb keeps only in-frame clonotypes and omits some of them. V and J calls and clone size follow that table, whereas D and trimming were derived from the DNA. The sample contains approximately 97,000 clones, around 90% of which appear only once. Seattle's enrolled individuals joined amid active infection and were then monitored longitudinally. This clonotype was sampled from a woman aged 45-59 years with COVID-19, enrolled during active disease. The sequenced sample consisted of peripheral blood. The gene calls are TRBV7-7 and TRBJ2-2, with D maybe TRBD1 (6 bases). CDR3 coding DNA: TGTGCTAGCAGCCCGGGACACTTCAACACCGGGGAGCTGTTTTTT. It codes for CASSPGHFNTGELFF.